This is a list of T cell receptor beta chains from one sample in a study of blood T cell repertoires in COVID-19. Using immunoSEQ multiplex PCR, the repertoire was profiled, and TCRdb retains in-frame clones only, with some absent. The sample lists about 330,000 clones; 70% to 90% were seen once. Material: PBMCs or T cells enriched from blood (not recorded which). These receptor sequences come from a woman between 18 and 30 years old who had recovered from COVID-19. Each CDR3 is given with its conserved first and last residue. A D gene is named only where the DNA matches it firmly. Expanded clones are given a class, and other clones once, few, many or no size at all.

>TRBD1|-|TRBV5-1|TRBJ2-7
TGCGCCAGCAGCCCGGGACAGGGTTTCTCCTACGAGCAGTACTTC
CASSPGQGFSYEQYF
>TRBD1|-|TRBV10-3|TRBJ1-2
TGTGCCATCAGCGGGACAGGGACTTACTATGGCTACACCTTC
CAISGTGTYYGYTF
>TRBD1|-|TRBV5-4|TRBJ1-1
TGTGCCAGCAGTCCGGGACAGGGAGAATTCGCTGAAGCTTTCTTT
CASSPGQGEFAEAFF
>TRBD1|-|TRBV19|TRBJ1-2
TGTGCCAGTTTGGGGCCGGACAGGGTAAATGGCTACACCTTC
CASLGPDRVNGYTF
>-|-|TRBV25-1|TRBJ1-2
TGTGCCAGCAGTCCTGGTGCAGGGTATGGCTACACCTTC
CASSPGAGYGYTF
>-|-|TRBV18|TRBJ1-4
TGTGCCAGCTCATCGGACGACAGTTATGAAAAACTGTTTTTT
CASSSDDSYEKLFF
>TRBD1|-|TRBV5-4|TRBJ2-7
TGTGCCAGCAGCTTGGACAGGGGGATGAACAGCCACGAGCAGTACTTC
CASSLDRGMNSHEQYF
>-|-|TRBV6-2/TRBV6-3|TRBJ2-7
TGTGCCAGCAGTTACGGGGACTTGCAGTACTTC
CASSYGDLQYF
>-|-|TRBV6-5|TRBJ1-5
TGTGCCAGCAGTTCCCCCATGCAGAACCGCAATCAGCCCCAGCATTTT
CASSSPMQNRNQPQHF
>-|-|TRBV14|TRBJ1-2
TGTGCCAGCAGCTTGACGACTATGAACTATGGCTACACCTTC
CASSLTTMNYGYTF
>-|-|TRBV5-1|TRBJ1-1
TGCGCCAGCAGCTTGGAAGGGGCCTACACTGAAGCTTTCTTT
CASSLEGAYTEAFF
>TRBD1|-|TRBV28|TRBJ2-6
TGTGCCAGCACCGGGGACAGGGGGCTGGGGGCCAACGTCCTGACTTTC
CASTGDRGLGANVLTF
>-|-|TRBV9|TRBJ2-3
TGTGCCAGCAGCGTACTAAGTACTCCGAGCACAGATACGCAGTATTTT
CASSVLSTPSTDTQYF
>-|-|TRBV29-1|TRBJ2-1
TGCAGCGTTGATTCACAGTACAATGAGCAGTTCTTC
CSVDSQYNEQFF
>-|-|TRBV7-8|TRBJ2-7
TGTGCCAGCAGCTTAGGGACAGCCTACGAGCAGTACTTC
CASSLGTAYEQYF
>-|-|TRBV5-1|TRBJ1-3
TGCGCCAGCAGCTTGGGGCAGGACAGCTCTGGAAACACCATATATTTT
CASSLGQDSSGNTIYF
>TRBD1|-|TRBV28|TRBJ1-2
TGTGCCAGCAGTTCGGGACAGGGAGGTGGCTACACCTTC
CASSSGQGGGYTF
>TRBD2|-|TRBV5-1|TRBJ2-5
TGCGCCAGCAGCTTGGTTTCTAGCGGGGACGAGACCCAGTACTTC
CASSLVSSGDETQYF
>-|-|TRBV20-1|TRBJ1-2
TGCAGTGCTAGTGATCCAAACTATGGCTACACCTTC
CSASDPNYGYTF
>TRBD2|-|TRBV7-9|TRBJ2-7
TGTGCCAGCAGCTCCATCTTGGCGGGGGATATCCAAGCCTACGAGCAGTACTTC
CASSSILAGDIQAYEQYF
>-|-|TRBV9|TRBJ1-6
TGTGCCAGCAGTGTCGTTCCGCAAGGGGATAATTCACCCCTCCACTTT
CASSVVPQGDNSPLHF
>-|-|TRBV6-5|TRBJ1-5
TGTGCCAGCAGTTACTCGAGCAATAGCAATCAGCCCCAGCATTTT
CASSYSSNSNQPQHF
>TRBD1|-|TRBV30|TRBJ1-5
TGTGCCTGGAGTGTTAAGGGGGCCGGGTCACAGCCCCAGCATTTT
CAWSVKGAGSQPQHF
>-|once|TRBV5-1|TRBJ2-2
TGCGCCAGCAGCTTACAGGGCCCCGGGGAGCTGTTTTTT
CASSLQGPGELFF
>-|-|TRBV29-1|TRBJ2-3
TGCAGCGTTGAAGTGGCAGGGGATGTCACAGATACGCAGTATTTT
CSVEVAGDVTDTQYF
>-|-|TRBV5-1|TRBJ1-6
TGCGCCAGCAGCTTGGTATTAGATTCACCCCTCCACTTT
CASSLVLDSPLHF
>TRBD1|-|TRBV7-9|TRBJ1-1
TGTGCCAGCAGCTCCCGGGACAGCTACACTGAAGCTTTCTTT
CASSSRDSYTEAFF
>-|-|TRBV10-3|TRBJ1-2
TGTGCCATCAGTGAGTCGTCCGACTGGAGCTATGGCTACACCTTC
CAISESSDWSYGYTF
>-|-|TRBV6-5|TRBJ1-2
TGTGCCAGCAGTCAACGGGACATCTATGGCTACACCTTC
CASSQRDIYGYTF
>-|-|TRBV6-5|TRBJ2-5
TGTGCCAGCACGAGCCAAGAGACCCAGTACTTC
CASTSQETQYF
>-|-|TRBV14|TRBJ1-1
TGTGCCAGCAGCCGTACAGCGAACACTGAAGCTTTCTTT
CASSRTANTEAFF
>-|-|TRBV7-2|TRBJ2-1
TGTGCCAGCAGCTCAAAGACTAATAACAATGAGCAGTTCTTC
CASSSKTNNNEQFF
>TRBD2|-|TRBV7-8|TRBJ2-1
TGTGCCAGCAGCTTAGATTCGGGGTGGCTAGCGGGGTACAATGAGCAGTTCTTC
CASSLDSGWLAGYNEQFF
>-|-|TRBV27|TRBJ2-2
TGTGCCAGCAGTTCCCTGGGAAGGCGGGACACCGGGGAGCTGTTTTTT
CASSSLGRRDTGELFF
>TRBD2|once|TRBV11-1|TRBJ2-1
TGTGCCAGCAGCCTGGGACTAGCGGGATCCTACAATGAGCAGTTCTTC
CASSLGLAGSYNEQFF
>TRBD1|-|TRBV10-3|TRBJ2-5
TGTGCCGTTGGACAGGGTCGGGGAGAGACCCAGTACTTC
CAVGQGRGETQYF
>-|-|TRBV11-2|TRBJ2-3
TGTGCCAGCAGCCGGGTCACTGTTACAGATACGCAGTATTTT
CASSRVTVTDTQYF
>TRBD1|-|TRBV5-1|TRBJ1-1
TGCGCCAGCAGCACCCTACCGGGACAGGGGGCCGAAGCTTTCTTT
CASSTLPGQGAEAFF
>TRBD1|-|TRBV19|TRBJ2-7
TGTGCCAGTAGTGCTTGGACAGGGGCTTCCTACGAGCAGTACTTC
CASSAWTGASYEQYF
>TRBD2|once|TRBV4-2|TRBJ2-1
TGTGCCAGCAGCCAAGGACTAGCTCGGGATGAGCAGTTCTTC
CASSQGLARDEQFF
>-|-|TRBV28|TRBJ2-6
TGTGCCAGCAGTGCTAGTTCGGGAGTGTCTGGGGCCAACGTCCTGACTTTC
CASSASSGVSGANVLTF
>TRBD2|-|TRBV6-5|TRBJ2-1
TGTGCCAGCAGTTACTCTCGGGGGGGCATTAACAATGAGCAGTTCTTC
CASSYSRGGINNEQFF
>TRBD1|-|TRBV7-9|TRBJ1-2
TGTGCCAGCAGCAAGGACAGGGTCGAGGGCGACTATGGCTACACCTTC
CASSKDRVEGDYGYTF
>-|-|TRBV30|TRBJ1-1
TGTGCCTGGAGTAGAAAGGGACACCAGAACACTGAAGCTTTCTTT
CAWSRKGHQNTEAFF
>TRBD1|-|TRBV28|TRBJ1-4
TGTGCCAGCAGTCCCGACAGGGGGCCCGAAGAAAAACTGTTTTTT
CASSPDRGPEEKLFF
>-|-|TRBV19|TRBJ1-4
TGTGCCAGTTCCGGGGGGAGAGCAACTAATGAAAAACTGTTTTTT
CASSGGRATNEKLFF
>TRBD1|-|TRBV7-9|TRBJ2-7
TGTGCCAGCAGCGTTCAGGGGGCGCGCGAGCAGTACTTC
CASSVQGAREQYF
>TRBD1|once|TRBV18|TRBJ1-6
TGTGCCAGCTCACCGGACAGGGACTCACCCCTCCACTTT
CASSPDRDSPLHF
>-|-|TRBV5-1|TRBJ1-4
TGCGCCAGCAGCCCCCGCCAAACGGGGGGCGAAAAACTGTTTTTT
CASSPRQTGGEKLFF
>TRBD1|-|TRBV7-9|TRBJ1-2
TGTGCCAGCAGCTTACAATGGTCGGACAGGGTGAATTCGGACTATGGCTACACCTTC
CASSLQWSDRVNSDYGYTF
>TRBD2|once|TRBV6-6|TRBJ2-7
TGTGCCAGCAGTAACCTGGGACTATACTACGAGCAGTACTTC
CASSNLGLYYEQYF
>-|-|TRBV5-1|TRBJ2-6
TGCGCCAGCAGCCAACCTCCGGGACAATCGACCTCTGGGGCCAACGTCCTGACTTTC
CASSQPPGQSTSGANVLTF
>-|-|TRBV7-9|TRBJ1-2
TGTGCCAGCAGCTGGGGAACAGGGTTTGGCTACACCTTC
CASSWGTGFGYTF
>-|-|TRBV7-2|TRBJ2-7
TGTGCCAGCAGCCTTAACCCAGCGCGAGAGCAGTACTTC
CASSLNPAREQYF
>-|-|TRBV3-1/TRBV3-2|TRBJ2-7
TGTGCCAGCAGCCAAGAAGGAGCTTCGGGACTGATATACGAGCAGTACTTC
CASSQEGASGLIYEQYF
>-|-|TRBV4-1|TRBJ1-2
TGCGCCAGCAGCCAAGTATGGCTGATTAGGAGTGGCTACACCTTC
CASSQVWLIRSGYTF
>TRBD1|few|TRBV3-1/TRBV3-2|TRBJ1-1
TGTGCCAGCAGCCAAGGAGGGACAGGAGCTTTCTTT
CASSQGGTGAFF
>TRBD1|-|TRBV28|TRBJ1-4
TGTGCCAGCATATCGCCGACCGGGACAGATAATGAAAAACTGTTTTTT
CASISPTGTDNEKLFF
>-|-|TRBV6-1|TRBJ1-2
TGTGCCAGCAGTGCAGCGGACTCCTTCTATGGCTACACCTTC
CASSAADSFYGYTF